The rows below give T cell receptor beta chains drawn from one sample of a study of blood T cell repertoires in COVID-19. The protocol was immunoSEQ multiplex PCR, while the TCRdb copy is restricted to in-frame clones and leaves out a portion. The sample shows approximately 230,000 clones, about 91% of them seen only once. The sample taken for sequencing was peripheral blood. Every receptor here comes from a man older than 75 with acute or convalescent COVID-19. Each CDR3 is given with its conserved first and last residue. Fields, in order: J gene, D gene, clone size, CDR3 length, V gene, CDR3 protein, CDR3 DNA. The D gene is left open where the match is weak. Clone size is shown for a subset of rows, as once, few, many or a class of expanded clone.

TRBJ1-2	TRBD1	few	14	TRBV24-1	CATSDGDREDGYTF	TGTGCCACCAGTGACGGGGACAGGGAGGATGGCTACACCTTC
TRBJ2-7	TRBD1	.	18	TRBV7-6	CASSLAPGQGGISYEQYF	TGTGCCAGCAGCTTAGCACCGGGACAGGGTGGTATCTCCTACGAGCAGTACTTC
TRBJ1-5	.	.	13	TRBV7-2	CASSPGTFQPQHF	TGTGCCAGCAGCCCGGGTACTTTTCAGCCCCAGCATTTT
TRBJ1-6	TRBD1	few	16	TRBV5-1	CASSHGQAYYNSPLHF	TGCGCCAGCAGCCACGGACAGGCCTACTATAATTCACCCCTCCACTTT
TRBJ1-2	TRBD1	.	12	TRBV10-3	CAIRDRADGYTF	TGTGCCATCCGGGACAGGGCTGACGGCTACACCTTC
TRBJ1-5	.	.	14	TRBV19	CASSIRDKDQPQHF	TGTGCCAGTAGTATTCGGGACAAGGATCAGCCCCAGCATTTT
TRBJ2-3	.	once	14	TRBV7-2	CASSQGLNTDTQYF	TGTGCCAGCAGCCAGGGACTGAACACAGATACGCAGTATTTT
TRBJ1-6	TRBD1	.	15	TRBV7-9	CASSSSGQGSSPLHF	TGTGCCAGCAGCTCCTCAGGACAGGGGAGTTCACCCCTCCACTTT
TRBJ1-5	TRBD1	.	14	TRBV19	CASSGTGARQPQHF	TGTGCCAGTAGCGGGACAGGGGCGAGACAGCCCCAGCATTTT
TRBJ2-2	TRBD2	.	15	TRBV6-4	CASKILAGSTGELFF	TGTGCCAGCAAAATACTAGCGGGGTCGACCGGGGAGCTGTTTTTT
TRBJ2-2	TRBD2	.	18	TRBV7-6	CASRISGTSGSGTGELFF	TGTGCCAGCAGGATTTCCGGGACTAGCGGGAGCGGCACCGGGGAGCTGTTTTTT
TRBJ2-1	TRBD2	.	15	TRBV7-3	CASSLGTSGVRSQFF	TGTGCCAGCAGCTTAGGGACTAGCGGGGTACGGTCTCAGTTCTTC
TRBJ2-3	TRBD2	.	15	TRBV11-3	CASSFASGSSDTQYF	TGTGCCAGCAGCTTTGCTAGCGGGAGTTCAGATACGCAGTATTTT
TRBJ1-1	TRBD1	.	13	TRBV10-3	CAISSTGASEAFF	TGTGCCATCAGTAGCACAGGGGCTTCTGAAGCTTTCTTT
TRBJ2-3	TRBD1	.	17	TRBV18	CASSPPRQGPNTDTQYF	TGTGCCAGCTCACCACCCCGACAGGGACCTAACACAGATACGCAGTATTTT
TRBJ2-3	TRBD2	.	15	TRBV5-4	CASRPGAGEADTQYF	TGTGCCAGCAGACCTGGCGCGGGAGAGGCAGATACGCAGTATTTT
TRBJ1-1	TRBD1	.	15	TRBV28	CASHMTTGGYTEAFF	TGTGCCAGTCATATGACTACAGGGGGTTACACTGAAGCTTTCTTT